Listed below are T cell receptor beta chains from one sample, sequenced in a study of CD8+CD57+ T cells in acquired aplastic anemia. Via MiXCR, TCRdb re-called the reads, giving one row per CDR3 protein. In the table there are roughly 220,000 distinct CDR3 sequences, approximately 60% of which are singletons. Sequenced input: sorted CD4+, CD8+, or CD8+CD57+ T cells (not recorded which) from PBMCs. The receptors here all came from a human donor with aplastic anemia. Each CDR3 is given with its conserved first and last residue. D genes are given only for firm matches. A row's size may be missing; if present it is once, few, many or a size class.

CASSVEPHSGGTYEQYF TGTGCCAGCAGCGTAGAGCCTCATTCGGGGGGTACCTACGAGCAGTACTTC TRBD2 TRBJ2-7 many TRBV9
CATSSQGVGVLGNEQFF TGTGCCACCAGCAGCCAAGGGGTAGGGGTATTAGGCAATGAGCAGTTCTTC - TRBJ2-1 - TRBV15
CSGELGGTQYF TGCAGTGGGGAGTTAGGGGGGACCCAGTACTTC - TRBJ2-5 - TRBV20-1
CASSQGRGLAGELFF TGTGCCAGCAGCCAAGGGCGGGGATTGGCCGGGGAGCTGTTTTTT - TRBJ2-2 - TRBV4-2
CSADLAGDTQYF TGCAGTGCTGACCTTGCTGGCGATACGCAGTATTTT - TRBJ2-3 many TRBV20-1
CASSSTGGDRDGSGYTF TGTGCCAGCAGCTCAACCGGGGGCGACAGGGACGGTTCCGGCTACACCTTC TRBD1 TRBJ1-2 - TRBV11-2
CASSDTGIETQYF TGCGCCAGCAGTGATACGGGAATCGAGACCCAGTACTTC - TRBJ2-5 many TRBV10-1
CASSLGGGANNEQFF TGTGCCAGCAGTTTAGGAGGGGGGGCCAACAATGAGCAGTTCTTC - TRBJ2-1 few TRBV12-3/TRBV12-4
CASSPSGTRNYGYTF TGTGCCAGCAGCCCCTCAGGGACAAGGAACTATGGCTACACCTTC - TRBJ1-2 - TRBV5-5
CSARDHPDNEQFF TGCAGTGCTAGAGATCACCCGGACAATGAGCAGTTCTTC - TRBJ2-1 - TRBV20-1
CASSQWGRNTEAFF TGTGCTAGCAGCCAATGGGGCAGGAACACTGAAGCTTTCTTT - TRBJ1-1 - TRBV14
CASSMGLAEGNEQFF TGTGCCAGCAGCATGGGACTAGCCGAAGGGAATGAGCAGTTCTTC TRBD2 TRBJ2-1 - TRBV7-2
CASSATGVPYEQYF TGTGCCAGCAGCGCCACAGGGGTCCCCTACGAGCAGTACTTC TRBD1 TRBJ2-7 - TRBV9
CSVRVNTGQEIQYF TGCAGCGTTAGGGTCAACACAGGCCAAGAGATCCAGTACTTC - TRBJ2-5 - TRBV29-1
CASVQRGNEQYF TGTGCCAGCGTCCAGCGGGGAAACGAGCAGTACTTC TRBD2 TRBJ2-7 - TRBV2
CASSFGGAGVYEQYF TGTGCCAGCAGCTTCGGGGGGGCGGGTGTCTACGAGCAGTACTTC TRBD2 TRBJ2-7 - TRBV7-8
CASSRLVNQPQHF TGCGCCAGCAGCCGACTGGTCAATCAGCCCCAGCATTTT - TRBJ1-5 once TRBV7-2
CASSDPDRVGGNTIYF TGTGCCAGCAGTGATCCCGACAGGGTTGGTGGAAACACCATATATTTT TRBD1 TRBJ1-3 - TRBV25-1
CASSALQGTEAFF TGTGCCAGCAGCGCGTTACAGGGCACTGAAGCTTTCTTT - TRBJ1-1 - TRBV7-2
CSARDIRQGGNTGELFF TGCAGTGCTAGAGACATCAGACAGGGAGGGAACACCGGGGAGCTGTTTTTT - TRBJ2-2 - TRBV20-1
CASSSAPTGPNTEAFF TGTGCCAGCAGCTCAGCCCCGACAGGGCCGAACACTGAAGCTTTCTTT TRBD1 TRBJ1-1 - TRBV7-2
CSAGSGGDSPLHF TGCAGTGCTGGGAGCGGGGGCGATTCACCCCTCCACTTT - TRBJ1-6 few TRBV20-1
CSANIVRDQETQYF TGCAGTGCTAATATTGTCAGAGACCAAGAGACCCAGTACTTC - TRBJ2-5 - TRBV20-1
CASSREGNYEQYF TGTGCCAGCAGCCGGGAGGGGAACTACGAGCAGTACTTC TRBD2 TRBJ2-7 - TRBV5-4
CASSLDPTRTDTQYF TGTGCCAGCAGCTTAGATCCCACCCGCACAGATACGCAGTATTTT - TRBJ2-3 - TRBV7-8